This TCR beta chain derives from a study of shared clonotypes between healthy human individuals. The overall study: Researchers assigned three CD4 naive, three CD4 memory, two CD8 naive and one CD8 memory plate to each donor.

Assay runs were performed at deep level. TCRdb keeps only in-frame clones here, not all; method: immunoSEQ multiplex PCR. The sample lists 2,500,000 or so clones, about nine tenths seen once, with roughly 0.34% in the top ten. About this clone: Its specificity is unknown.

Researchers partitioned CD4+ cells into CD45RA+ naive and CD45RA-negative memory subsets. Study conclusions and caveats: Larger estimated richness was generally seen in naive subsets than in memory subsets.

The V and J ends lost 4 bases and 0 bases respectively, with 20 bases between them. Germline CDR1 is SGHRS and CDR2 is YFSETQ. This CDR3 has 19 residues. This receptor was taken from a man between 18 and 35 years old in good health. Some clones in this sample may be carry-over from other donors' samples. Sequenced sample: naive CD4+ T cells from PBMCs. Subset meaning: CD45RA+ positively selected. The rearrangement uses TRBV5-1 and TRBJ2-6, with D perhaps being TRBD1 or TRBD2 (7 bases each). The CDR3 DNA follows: TGCGCCAGCAGCCCCCACCCCCAGGGGGAGGGCTCTGGGGCCAACGTCCTGACTTTC. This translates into CASSPHPQGEGSGANVLTF. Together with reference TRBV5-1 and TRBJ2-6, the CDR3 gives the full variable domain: KAGVTQTPRYLIKTRGQQVTLSCSPISGHRSVSWYQQTPGQGLQFLFEYFSETQRNKGNFPGRFSGRQFSNSRSEMNVSTLELGDSALYLCASSPHPQGEGSGANVLTFGAGSRLTVL.